The 15 T cell receptor beta chains below come from one sample, sequenced in a study of tumor and adjacent non-tumor tissue in lung cancer. The template was RNA from unsorted bulk tissue. A modified ARM-PCR protocol with three rounds of nested PCR amplified TCRbeta. TCRdb processed the multiplex PCR reads anew with MiXCR; each CDR3 protein has one entry. The sample includes 100,000 to 150,000 distinct CDR3 sequences, 66% of them seen just once. Sequencing was carried out using lung tumor tissue. These receptors originate from a man aged 25 to 40 with non-small cell lung cancer.

In this sample, this clonotype turned up once. Sequence at one end of the junction differs from germline and may be a read error. The rearrangement links TRBV7-9 to TRBJ2-1, with TRBD2 matching 7 bases. There are 16 residues in the CDR3. Germline CDR1 is SEHNR and CDR2 is FQNEAQ (reference sequence). CDR3 sequence: CASSWSGRRAYNDQFF. The CDR3 DNA reads as TGTGCCAGCAGCTGGTCCGGGAGGAGGGCCTACAATGATCAGTTCTTT.

This clonotype came up once. The junction and the germline gene differ at one end; a read error may be behind it. The chain recombines TRBV12-3 or TRBV12-4 with TRBJ2-3; D remains ambiguous. The CDR3 extends over 15 amino acids. Here the CDR3 DNA reads TGTGCCAGCAGTTTAGCGGGATGGCCCGCAGATACGCAGTATTTC. This codes for CASSLAGWPADTQYF.

The chain combines TRBV7-9 with TRBJ2-3, with a weak D call TRBD2 (6 bases). This CDR3 comprises 14 residues. The V end lost 3 bases, the J end lost 2 bases, and 9 bases lay between the germline ends. CDR1 and CDR2 from the germline V gene are SEHNR and FQNEAQ (reference sequence). The CDR3 sequence: CASSLAGLTDTQYF. CDR3 coding DNA: TGTGCCAGCAGCTTGGCGGGACTCACAGATACGCAGTATTTT. Full variable domain (rest looked up from reference TRBV7-9 and TRBJ2-3): DTGVSQNPRHKITKRGQNVTFRCDPISEHNRLYWYRQTLGQGPEFLTYFQNEAQLEKSRLLSDRFSAERPKGSFSTLEIQRTEQGDSAMYLCASSLAGLTDTQYFGPGTRLTVL.

Note on this clonotype: As the CDR3 is not closed by the conserved phenylalanine or tryptophan, this likely results from a read error. The gene calls are TRBV29-1 and TRBJ1-5; D gene unclear. From germline, CDR1 is SQVTM and CDR2 ANQGSEA. The CDR3 is made up of 13 amino acids. DNA for the CDR3: TGCAGCGTTGAGATAGATAGCAATCAACCCCAGCATTCT. It encodes CSVEIDSNQPQHS.

With respect to this clonotype: This may come from a read error, since a much larger clone is one base off. The chain uses TRBV5-4 and TRBJ1-6; unclear D gene. Trimming shortened V by 4 bases and J by 8 bases, and 10 bases separated the two germline ends. Germline loops: CDR1 SGHNT, CDR2 YYREEE (reference sequence). The CDR3 has 13 residues. CDR3 nucleotides: TGTGCCAGCAGCAAGGACGGTGATTCACCCCTCCACTTT. Protein product: CASSKDGDSPLHF.

Turning to this clonotype: An end of the junction does not agree with germline; a read error may underlie this. V and J are TRBV11-2 and TRBJ1-1; 8 bases match TRBD1. CDR1 and CDR2 (germline): SGHAT, FQNNGV. The CDR3 length is 16 residues. CDR3 DNA sequence: TGTGCTAGCAGCTCGGGTGCCGGGACAGGTGACACTGGAGCTTTCTTT. Its protein product is CASSSGAGTGDTGAFF.

V is TRBV4-3 and J is TRBJ2-1, with TRBD2 as a possible D gene (6 bases). The V end lost 4 bases, the J end lost 8 bases, and 24 bases lay between the germline ends. This CDR3 has 17 amino acids. The V gene's germline CDR1 is LGHNA and CDR2 YSLEER. The CDR3 bases are TGCGCCAGCAGCCCACTCTTTGGGTTTGGGGGGATCGATGAGCAGTTCTTC. Amino acids: CASSPLFGFGGIDEQFF.

This clonotype was recorded once. The genes are TRBV18 and TRBJ2-3; D may correspond to TRBD1 or TRBD2 (5 bases each). Looked up from germline, CDR1 is KGHSH and CDR2 is LQKENI. This CDR3 is built from 16 residues. Trimming stripped 3 bases from V and 0 bases from J, with 13 bases between. The CDR3 DNA reads as TGTGCCAGCTCACCGGGGGTCGCAGTGAGCACAGATACGCAGTATTTT. Protein product: CASSPGVAVSTDTQYF. Full variable domain (rest looked up from reference TRBV18 and TRBJ2-3): NAGVMQNPRHLVRRRGQEARLRCSPMKGHSHVYWYRQLPEEGLKFMVYLQKENIIDESGMPKERFSAEFPKEGPSILRIQQVVRGDSAAYFCASSPGVAVSTDTQYFGPGTRLTVL.

There are a few counts of this clonotype. The rearrangement uses TRBV29-1 and TRBJ1-1, with TRBD1 as a possible D gene (5 bases). The length of the CDR3 is 12 residues. The V end was cut by 7 bases, the J end by 3 bases, with 12 bases between. Germline values: CDR1 SQVTM, CDR2 ANQGSEA. The CDR3 bases are TGCAGCGGGAGTGACAGTCACACTGAAGCTTTCTTT. Translated: CSGSDSHTEAFF. The complete variable domain, with remaining parts taken from reference TRBV29-1 and TRBJ1-1, reads SAVISQKPSRDICQRGTSLTIQCQVDSQVTMMFWYRQQPGQSLTLIATANQGSEATYESGFVIDKFPISRPNLTFSTLTVSNMSPEDSSIYLCSGSDSHTEAFFGQGTRLTVV.

Notes on this clonotype: Germline and junction disagree at one end, which may indicate a read error. The chain combines TRBV6-1 with TRBJ2-5, with 9 nucleotides matching TRBD2. Germline loops: CDR1 MNHNS, CDR2 SASEGT. The CDR3 covers 14 residues. The CDR3 protein is CAGSVGLAQETQYF. DNA for the CDR3: TGTGCCGGCAGCGTAGGACTAGCGCAAGAGACCCAGTACTTC.

This clonotype was detected once. The junction and the germline gene differ at one end; a read error may be behind it. The chain employs TRBV6-5 and TRBJ2-7, with 10 bases lining up with TRBD2. Germline lookup yields CDR1 MNHEY and CDR2 SVGAGI. The CDR3 runs 14 residues. CDR3: CASNSLAGADEQYF. CDR3 sequence (DNA): TGTGCCAGCAATTCCCTAGCGGGAGCCGACGAGCAGTATTTC.

This clonotype was seen repeatedly, ten times or more. The rearrangement links TRBV5-1 to TRBJ1-3; TRBD1 might be the D (5 bases). This CDR3 region has 16 residues. Trimming cost V 4 bases and J 0 bases, with 14 bases left between them. The V gene's germline CDR1 is SGHRS and CDR2 YFSETQ. The CDR3 DNA sequence: TGCGCCAGCAGCGCAAACGGGGCGCTCTCTGGAAACACCATATATTTT. As protein: CASSANGALSGNTIYF.

The chain has TRBV11-3 and TRBJ2-3; 12 bases align to TRBD2. Per the germline V gene, CDR1 is SGHNT and CDR2 is YENEEA. The ends lost 5 bases at V and 7 bases at J; junction bases unmatched: 10. This CDR3 contains 16 residues. The CDR3 DNA is TGTGCCAGCAGCACGGGGACTAGCGGGCGATCAAATACGCAGTATTTT. It specifies CASSTGTSGRSNTQYF.

This clonotype came up a few times. V is TRBV6-2 or TRBV6-3 and J is TRBJ1-2, with D perhaps matching TRBD1 (6 bases). The CDR3 loop spans 14 amino acids. Deletions cut 3 bases from V and 4 bases from J, with 12 bases between. CDR1 is MNHEY, CDR2 SVGEGT, per germline. CDR3 DNA sequence: TGTGCCAGCAGTTATTCGCAGGGGCGCTATGGCTACACCTTC. Translation gives CASSYSQGRYGYTF.

To note about this clonotype: One end of the junction fails to match germline, which may point to a read error. The chain employs TRBV11-2 and TRBJ2-3; D is perhaps TRBD1 or TRBD2 (6 bases each). CDR1 and CDR2 (germline): SGHAT, FQNNGV. CDR3 size: 18 residues. DNA for the CDR3: TGTGCCAGCAGTTTTAACCAAAGGGGGGAGTGGGCATCCGATACGCTGTATTTT. Encoded protein: CASSFNQRGEWASDTLYF.